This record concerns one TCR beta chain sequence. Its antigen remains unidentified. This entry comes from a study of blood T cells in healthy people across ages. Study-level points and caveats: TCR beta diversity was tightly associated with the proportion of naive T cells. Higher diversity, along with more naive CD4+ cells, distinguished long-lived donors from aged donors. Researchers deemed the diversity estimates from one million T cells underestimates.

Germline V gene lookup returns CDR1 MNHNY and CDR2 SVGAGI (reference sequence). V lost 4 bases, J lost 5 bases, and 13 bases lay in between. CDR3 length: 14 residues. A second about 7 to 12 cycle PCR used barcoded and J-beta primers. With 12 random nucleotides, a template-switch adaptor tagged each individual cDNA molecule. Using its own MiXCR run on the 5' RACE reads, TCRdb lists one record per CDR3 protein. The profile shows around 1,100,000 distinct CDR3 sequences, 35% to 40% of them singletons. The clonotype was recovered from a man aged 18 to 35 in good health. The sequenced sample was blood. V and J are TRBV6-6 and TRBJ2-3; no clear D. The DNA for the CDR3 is TGTGCCAGCAGTTTAGGCTCCATTCAAGATACGCAGTATTTT. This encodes CASSLGSIQDTQYF.